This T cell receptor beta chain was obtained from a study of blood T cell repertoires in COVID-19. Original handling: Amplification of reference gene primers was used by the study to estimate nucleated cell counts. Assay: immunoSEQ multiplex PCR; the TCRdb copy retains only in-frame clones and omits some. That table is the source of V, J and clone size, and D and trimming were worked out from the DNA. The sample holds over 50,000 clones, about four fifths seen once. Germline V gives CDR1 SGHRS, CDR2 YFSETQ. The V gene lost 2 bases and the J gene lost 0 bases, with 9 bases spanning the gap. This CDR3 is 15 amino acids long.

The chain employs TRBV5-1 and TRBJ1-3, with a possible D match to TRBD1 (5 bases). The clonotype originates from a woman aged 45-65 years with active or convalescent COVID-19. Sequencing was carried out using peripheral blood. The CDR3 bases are TGCGCCAGCAGCTTCACAGGATCCTCTGGAAACACCATATATTTT. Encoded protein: CASSFTGSSGNTIYF.